One and the same sample provided the 19 T cell receptor beta chains below, sequenced in a study of Ad26.COV2.S vaccination and SARS-CoV-2 variants. Treatment meaning: 19 received Ad26.COV2.S at low or high dose, single or two shots; about 5 received placebo; per-sample allocation not given. Specimen acquisition occurred on day 63 following the initial vaccine or placebo injection. The repertoire was sequenced with immunoSEQ multiplex PCR; TCRdb's copy has only in-frame clones and lacks some. The table lists roughly 700,000 clones, around 89% of them singletons. The starting material was peripheral blood, obtained in a trial of Ad26.COV2.S vaccine versus placebo. Receptors were obtained from a person between 18 and 65 years old who received the Ad26.COV2.S COVID-19 vaccine or a placebo.

This clone has a handful of counts. The genes are TRBV4-2 and TRBJ2-7; the D is unclear. Germline V gene sequence: CDR1 LGHNA, CDR2 YNFKEQ. Trimming stripped 4 bases from V and 3 bases from J, with 10 bases between. The CDR3 is made up of 13 amino acids. The DNA for the CDR3 is TGTGCCAGCAGCCCGACGCGAGGCTACGAGCAGTACTTC. Amino acid sequence: CASSPTRGYEQYF.

This chain links TRBV6-5 with TRBJ2-7, with 11 nucleotides matching TRBD2. V was pared by 6 bases and J by 5 bases, with 9 bases of the junction left unmatched. The CDR3 is made up of 15 amino acids. Germline loops: CDR1 MNHEY, CDR2 SVGAGI. The CDR3 here is CASSHGTSGWHEQYF. For the CDR3, the DNA is TGTGCCAGCAGCCACGGGACTAGCGGTTGGCACGAGCAGTACTTC.

The V gene is TRBV30, the J gene TRBJ1-2, with TRBD1 identical over 7 bases. This CDR3 has 13 amino acids. J was trimmed by 3 bases and V by 2 bases; bases with no gene match: 3. In germline, CDR1 is GTSNPN, CDR2 SVGIG (reference sequence). CDR3 sequence: CAWSRDSDYGYTF. The CDR3 DNA reads as TGTGCCTGGAGTCGGGACAGCGACTATGGCTACACCTTC.

This chain uses TRBV5-1 with TRBJ2-1, with D hard to call. Germline CDR1 is SGHRS and CDR2 is YFSETQ. The length of the CDR3 is 14 residues. V gave up 0 bases and J gave up 7 bases, with 11 bases separating them. The CDR3 sequence: CASSLGTEWNEQFF. Written as DNA, the CDR3 is TGCGCCAGCAGCTTGGGGACCGAGTGGAATGAGCAGTTCTTC.

A few counts support this clone. The chain couples TRBV6-6 to TRBJ1-2; D ambiguous. Germline V lookup: CDR1 MNHNY, CDR2 SVGAGI (reference sequence). The length of the CDR3 is 12 residues. The V end was cut by 8 bases, the J end by 4 bases, with 11 bases between. The CDR3 DNA is TGTGCCAGCGATGAGGTGGGCTATGGCTACACCTTC. Its translation is CASDEVGYGYTF.

This CDR3 reads CASSPRAGSVTDTQYF. CDR3 in DNA: TGTGCCAGCAGCCCCCGAGCGGGATCGGTCACAGATACGCAGTATTTT. The chain joins TRBV5-6 to TRBJ2-3, with 7 nucleotides matching TRBD2. Germline CDR1 SGHDT, CDR2 YYEEEE. Losses at the gene ends were 4 bases for V and 2 bases for J; bases not matched to a gene: 10. The CDR3 has 16 residues.

The chain combines TRBV6-5 with TRBJ2-3; D may be TRBD2 (7 bases). With 8 bases removed from V and 5 bases from J, the gap between germline ends came to 14 bases. The CDR3 is made up of 13 amino acids. CDR1 is MNHEY and CDR2 is SVGAGI in the germline V gene. CDR3 sequence (DNA): TGTGCCAGCGGCGGGGGCATCTTAGATACGCAGTATTTT. It encodes CASGGGILDTQYF.

The V and J genes are TRBV3-1 (or the pseudogene TRBV3-2) and TRBJ1-2, with TRBD1 matching 7 bases. CDR3 length: 14 amino acids. Germline-derived CDR1 and CDR2 are LGHDT and YNNKEL (reference sequence). After removal of 6 bases from V and 3 bases from J, the junction contained 7 bases not matched to a gene. The CDR3 DNA follows: TGTGCCAGCAGGCGACAGGGTCAGGACTATGGCTACACCTTC. This codes for CASRRQGQDYGYTF.

This clone was seen just once. V gene TRBV19 combines with J gene TRBJ1-1; the D is unclear. The V and J ends lost 3 bases and 4 bases respectively, with 9 bases between them. The CDR3 is made up of 13 amino acids. The germline gives CDR1 LNHDA, CDR2 SQIVND (reference sequence). The chain's CDR3 is CASSMSRSTEAFF. CDR3 DNA: TGTGCCAGTAGTATGTCCAGAAGCACTGAAGCTTTCTTT.

This clone was counted a single time. V is TRBV15 and J is TRBJ1-3; possible D gene TRBD1, 6 bases. CDR3 length equals 16 residues. V was shortened by 2 bases and J by 0 bases, with 11 bases between the two germline ends. Germline CDR1 LNHNV, CDR2 YYDKDF (reference sequence). The CDR3 here is CATSRPGQSSGNTIYF. CDR3 DNA sequence: TGTGCCACCAGCAGACCCGGACAGTCCTCTGGAAACACCATATATTTT.

As DNA, the CDR3 is TGCAGCACCGGGACTAGCGGCCTTAAAGATACGCAGTATTTT. Protein sequence: CSTGTSGLKDTQYF. The rearrangement links TRBV29-1 to TRBJ2-3, with 11 bases identical to TRBD2. Germline assignment: CDR1 SQVTM and CDR2 ANQGSEA. The CDR3 runs to 14 residues. The V gene end was trimmed by 8 bases and the J gene end by 5 bases; junction bases not matched to a gene: 9.

This chain joins TRBV10-3 and TRBJ2-1; D may be TRBD2 (5 bases). V shed 3 bases and J shed 0 bases, with 12 bases lying between them. This CDR3 has 16 residues. The germline gives CDR1 ENHRY, CDR2 SYGVKD. CDR3 loop: CAISELRTSSYNEQFF. CDR3 DNA sequence: TGTGCCATCAGTGAACTCCGGACTTCCTCCTACAATGAGCAGTTCTTC.

In its sample, this clone was seen once. The chain uses TRBV5-4 and TRBJ2-5, with TRBD2 matching over 8 bases. After removal of 1 base from V and 5 bases from J, the junction contained 1 base not matched to a gene. CDR3 length: 13 residues. CDR1 is SGHNT, CDR2 YYREEE, per germline (reference sequence). The CDR3 nucleotides read TGTGCCAGCAGCTTGACTAGCGGTGAGACCCAGTACTTC. Encoded protein: CASSLTSGETQYF.

The V and J genes are TRBV6-5 and TRBJ2-2; D possibly matches TRBD1 or TRBD2 (5 bases each). The CDR3 has 16 amino acids. V was pared by 2 bases and J by 2 bases, with 12 bases between. From germline, CDR1 is MNHEY and CDR2 SVGAGI. The CDR3 nucleotides are TGTGCCAGCAGTTACCGTCGGGGCCTAAACACCGGGGAGCTGTTTTTT. Translation gives CASSYRRGLNTGELFF.

This chain links TRBV7-3 with TRBJ2-2; D is unclear. The V and J ends lost 2 bases and 8 bases respectively, with 6 bases between them. Germline V gene sequence: CDR1 SGHTA, CDR2 FQGTGA. The CDR3 has 12 residues. The CDR3 nucleotides are TGTGCCAGCAGCTTACCACCAGGGGAGCTGTTTTTT. This codes for CASSLPPGELFF.

V is TRBV5-1 and J is TRBJ1-6; 8 positions agree with TRBD1. V was pared by 4 bases and J by 6 bases, with 6 bases of the junction left unmatched. This CDR3 has 15 residues. CDR1 SGHRS and CDR2 YFSETQ come from the germline V gene. CDR3 DNA sequence: TGCGCCAGCAGCCGAGAAGGACAGGGTAATTCACCCCTCCACTTT. Residues: CASSREGQGNSPLHF.

V is TRBV5-6 and J is TRBJ1-2; 9 nucleotides line up with TRBD1. The trim removed 4 bases at V and 8 bases at J, leaving 6 bases unmatched. The germline V gene encodes CDR1 SGHDT and CDR2 YYEEEE. The CDR3 has 13 residues. The CDR3 loop reads CASSRTGDWGYTF. Here the CDR3 DNA reads TGTGCCAGCAGCCGGACAGGGGATTGGGGCTACACCTTC.

The DNA of the CDR3 is TGTGCCAGCAGCCACTTGGGCAGAGAGACCCAGTACTTC. Amino acid sequence: CASSHLGRETQYF. The chain has TRBV6-5 and TRBJ2-5, with D unclear. V lost 6 bases and J lost 4, with 12 bases in between. This CDR3 region has 13 residues. CDR1 MNHEY and CDR2 SVGAGI come from the germline V gene.

This clone has a handful of counts. The chain links TRBV7-2 to TRBJ2-5; the D gene is possibly TRBD2 (6 bases). V dropped 3 bases and J dropped 5 bases, with 16 bases sitting between them. CDR3 size: 15 residues. CDR1 is SGHTA, CDR2 FQGNSA, per germline. The CDR3 spells CASSFGAGPRETQYF. CDR3 DNA: TGTGCCAGCAGCTTTGGGGCGGGACCTCGGGAGACCCAGTACTTC.